This T cell receptor beta chain was identified in a study of control samples from healthy donors and cancer patients. Sequenced by immunoSEQ multiplex PCR; TCRdb stores in-frame clones only, minus some. The sample has some 120,000 clones; nearly 95% are singletons. The trim removed 6 bases at V and 10 bases at J, leaving 4 bases unmatched. The CDR3 spans 12 residues. The germline V gene has CDR1 MDHEN and CDR2 SYDVKM. This receptor was taken from a man aged 30-40 years in good health. The sample was blood. The chain has TRBV28 and TRBJ2-1, with TRBD1 identical over 9 bases. The CDR3 DNA follows: TGTGCCAGCAGACAGGGGGCTGACGAGCAGTTCTTC. The encoded protein is CASRQGADEQFF.